The source of this T cell receptor beta chain is a study of control samples from healthy donors and cancer patients. The repertoire was sequenced with immunoSEQ multiplex PCR; TCRdb's copy has only in-frame clones and lacks some. This sample has some 150,000 clones, with around 94% found just once. The V gene lost 12 bases and the J gene lost 4 bases, with 6 bases spanning the gap. This CDR3 contains 10 residues. In germline, CDR1 is KGHDR, CDR2 SFDVKD. The receptor was isolated from a man aged 55 to 70 with colorectal cancer. Specimen: PBMCs. The chain employs TRBV24-1 and TRBJ1-3; D is ambiguous. This chain's CDR3 is CAPQGNTIYF. CDR3 DNA sequence: TGTGCCCCCCAGGGAAACACCATATATTTT.